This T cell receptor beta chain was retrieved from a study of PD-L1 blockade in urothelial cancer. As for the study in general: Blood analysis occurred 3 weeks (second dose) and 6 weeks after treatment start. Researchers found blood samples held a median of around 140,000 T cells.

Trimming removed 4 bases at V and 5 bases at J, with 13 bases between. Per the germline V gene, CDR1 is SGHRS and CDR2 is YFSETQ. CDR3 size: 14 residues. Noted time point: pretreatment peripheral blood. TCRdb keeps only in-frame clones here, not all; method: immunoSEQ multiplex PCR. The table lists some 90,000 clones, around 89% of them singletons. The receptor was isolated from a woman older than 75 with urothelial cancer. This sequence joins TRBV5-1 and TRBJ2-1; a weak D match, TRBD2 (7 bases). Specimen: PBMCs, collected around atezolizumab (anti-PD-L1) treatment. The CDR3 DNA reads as TGCGCCAGCAGCCGGTCCGGGGGGCACAATGAGCAGTTCTTC. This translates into CASSRSGGHNEQFF.